This TCR beta chain was sequenced in a study of blood T cells in healthy people across ages (dated by TCRdb to between 2014 and 2017). A note on the overall study: In model experiments, template switching captured roughly one uniquely barcoded TCR beta cDNA molecule for every two T cells. To track age-related changes in TCR beta repertoire diversity, the study relied on deep sequencing normalized with unique cDNA molecular identifiers. The donors were divided into four age groups: young (average around 16 years), middle-aged (roughly 40), aged (under 70) and long-lived (roughly 82). To avoid experimental bias, donors of different ages were spread randomly across the sequencing lanes. The study analyzed two additional independent replicas of 1 million unique cDNA reads from the same blood draw for two donors, one aged 18 to 29 and one aged 80 or older. Results and caveats for the whole study, not just this receptor: Estimates of total diversity from one million sequenced T cells were regarded as lower bounds and underestimates. There was a strong correlation between observed TCR beta diversity and the percentage of naive T cells measured by flow cytometry. Observed TCR beta diversity per million T cells fell roughly linearly with age, and a significant reduction was already apparent by age roughly 40. Compared with the aged group, the long-lived group had more naive CD4+ T cells, fewer expanded clones and increased TCR diversity, a pattern suggesting age selection. Conclusive comparison of naive and antigen-experienced compartments was prevented by the profiling of bulk unsorted PBMCs. The CMV infection status of donors was not known, potentially confounding age-related changes in expanded clonotypes.

Regarding this clonotype: Its antigen has not been determined. The input lacks base qualities; no much larger clone sits a single base away.

The germline ends are 10 bases apart after V is trimmed by 3 bases and J by 7 bases. The CDR3 spans 12 residues, from the cysteine through the phenylalanine. The DNA shown is the 36-base CDR3, in frame from base 1. Per the germline V gene, LGHNT is the CDR1 and FRNRAP is the CDR2. The receptor library was made with 5' RACE. For sequencing, an Illumina HiSeq 2500 was employed. A second PCR of about 7 to 12 cycles was performed with a sample-barcoded 5' primer and a J-beta primer mix. A unique molecular identifier was introduced onto each TCR beta cDNA molecule by a template-switch 5' adaptor carrying 12 random nucleotides. Each sample yielded at least 2.5 million CDR3-containing paired-end reads. All of the RNA was converted into first-strand cDNA using the Mint cDNA synthesis kit, with a TRBC-specific oligonucleotide serving as the primer. Following uracil-DNA glycosylase treatment, all cDNA underwent a first 18-cycle PCR with the universal primers M1SS and BC2_uni_R. The study's processing was this. For normalization, 1 million high-quality reads, each with a distinct molecular identifier, were randomly selected from each sample. Reads sharing molecular identifiers were discarded rather than binned into consensus sequences. MiTCR, run with a Q25 quality threshold and the strictest error-elimination algorithm, handled CDR3 identification, clonotype clustering and error correction. A nonparametric unseen species model using Euler transformation provided a lower-bound estimate of total TCR beta diversity. TCRdb reworked the public reads: Q25 trimming with fastp, MiXCR clone assembly, productive beta chains retained. Under each unique CDR3 protein, matching rows form one entry showing the most common genes and DNA. The V and J calls, along with clone size, are taken from TCRdb and not from the paper's own processing. This sample lists 1.4 million to 1.5 million distinct CDR3 sequences; roughly 40% were detected once. The top ten hold roughly 8.2% of the sample.

Systemically healthy Caucasian individuals from Russia, 39 in total and aged about 6 to 100 years, were included as donors. Ten milliliters of peripheral blood were collected from each donor into EDTA-treated Vacutainer tubes. Ficoll-Paque density-gradient centrifugation was used to isolate PBMCs, with at least 6.5 million per sample. Trizol reagent was used to extract total RNA from the PBMCs, yielding at least 5.5 micrograms per sample. Naive CD45RAhigh/CD27high T cell percentages were measured by flow cytometry on a PBMC aliquot from every donor. This sequence uses TRBV12-5 and TRBJ2-7, with no confidently assigned D gene. This sequence was found in a woman aged 18-30 years in good health. The specimen was blood. The CDR3: CASGFPTAEQYF. The DNA is TGTGCTAGTGGTTTTCCCACTGCGGAGCAGTACTTC.